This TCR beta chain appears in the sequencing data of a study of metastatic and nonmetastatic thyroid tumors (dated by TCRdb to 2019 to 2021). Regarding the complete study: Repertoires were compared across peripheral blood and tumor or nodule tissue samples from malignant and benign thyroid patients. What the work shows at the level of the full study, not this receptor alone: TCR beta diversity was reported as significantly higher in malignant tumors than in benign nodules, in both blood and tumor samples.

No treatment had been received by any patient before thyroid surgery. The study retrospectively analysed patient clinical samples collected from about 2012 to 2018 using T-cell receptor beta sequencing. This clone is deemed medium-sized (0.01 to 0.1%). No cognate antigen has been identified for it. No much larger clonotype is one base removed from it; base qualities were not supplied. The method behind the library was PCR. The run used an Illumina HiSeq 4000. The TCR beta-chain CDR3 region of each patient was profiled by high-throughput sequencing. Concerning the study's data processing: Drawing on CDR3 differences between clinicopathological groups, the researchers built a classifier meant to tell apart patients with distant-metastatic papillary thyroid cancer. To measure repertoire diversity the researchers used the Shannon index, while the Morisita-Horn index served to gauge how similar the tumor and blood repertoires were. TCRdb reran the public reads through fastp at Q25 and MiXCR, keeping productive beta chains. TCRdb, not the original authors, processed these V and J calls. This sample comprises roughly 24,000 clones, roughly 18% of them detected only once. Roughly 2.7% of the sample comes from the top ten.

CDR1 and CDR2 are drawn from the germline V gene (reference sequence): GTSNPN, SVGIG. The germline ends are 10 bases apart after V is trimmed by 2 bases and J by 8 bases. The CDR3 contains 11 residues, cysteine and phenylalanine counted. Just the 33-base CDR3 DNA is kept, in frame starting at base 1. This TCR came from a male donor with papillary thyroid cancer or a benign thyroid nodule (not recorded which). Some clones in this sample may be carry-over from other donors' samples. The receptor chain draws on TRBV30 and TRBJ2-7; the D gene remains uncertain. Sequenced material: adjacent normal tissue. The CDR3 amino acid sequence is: CAWSRGVQQYF. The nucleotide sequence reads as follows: TGTGCCTGGAGTCGAGGCGTTCAGCAGTACTTC.